This TCR beta chain was observed in a study of T cells in Graves' hyperthyroidism and ophthalmopathy. In making diagnoses, clinical symptoms, serum thyroxine and TRAb, thyroid ultrasound and orbital computed tomography were all used. Trimming took 8 bases from V and 5 from J; bases not matched to a gene: 4. Germline CDR1 reads SGHTA; CDR2 reads FQGNSA. This CDR3 is 13 amino acids long. What was amplified from RNA transcripts were TCR beta CDR3 regions. During a first-round RT-PCR of the TCR CDR3, the HTBI primer set was used. TCRdb analysed the multiplex PCR reads with MiXCR anew, one entry per CDR3 protein. The profile shows approximately 400,000 distinct CDR3 sequences, around a quarter of them singletons.

The sample was blood. The clonotype originates from a man aged 50 or older with Graves' hyperthyroidism. The chain is built from TRBV7-2 and TRBJ2-1; TRBD1 matches 9 bases. In DNA form, the CDR3 reads TGTGCCAGCGAGGGACAGGGACACAATGAGCAGTTCTTC. Encoded protein: CASEGQGHNEQFF.